The 19 T cell receptor beta chains presented below share a single source sample, sequenced in a study of T cell repertoires in cytomegalovirus infection (dated by TCRdb to about 2019). The sequencer listed for this sample is Illumina HiSeq 1500. The public reads were reprocessed in TCRdb via fastp at Q25 and MiXCR, keeping in-frame beta chains. Records with the same CDR3 protein are collapsed into one entry carrying the most frequent genes and DNA. A total of a few hundred thousand distinct CDR3 sequences appear in this sample, around 40% of them only once. The top ten hold about 46% of the sample. These TCRs are of unknown antigen specificity. The treatment or condition label corresponds to: in vitro stimulation with specific CMV peptide epitopes to enrich CMV-specific T cells. This material consisted of cultured PBMCs, taken from culture after CMV antigen stimulation. Receptors originate from a human donor in good health (CMV status not recorded). Some clones in this sample may be carry-over from other donors' samples.

The rearrangement links TRBV12-3 or TRBV12-4 to TRBJ1-4; no firm D call. CDR3 length: 16 amino acids. Trimming removed 6 bases from V and 3 bases from J, with 17 bases in between. The CDR3 loop reads CASSWTRYPANEKLFF. DNA for the CDR3: TGTGCCAGCAGCTGGACCCGCTACCCCGCTAATGAAAAACTGTTTTTT.

The chain carries TRBV4-1 and TRBJ1-3; D is possibly TRBD1 (5 bases). CDR3 length: 14 residues. Trimming shortened V by 3 bases and J by 0 bases, and 6 bases separated the two germline ends. CDR1 MGHRA and CDR2 YSYEKL come from the germline V gene. The CDR3 loop is CASSHDSSGNTIYF. In nucleotides, the CDR3 is TGCGCCAGCAGCCATGACAGCTCTGGAAACACCATATATTTT.

This clonotype was found a few times. The J gene is TRBJ1-6, the V gene TRBV12-3 or TRBV12-4, with D perhaps TRBD1 (5 bases). The V and J ends lost 3 bases and 8 bases respectively, with 11 bases between them. This CDR3 spans 14 amino acids. For the CDR3, the DNA is TGTGCCAGCAGTTTCGCGGGGGGTGATTCACCCCTCCACTTT. Translating it yields CASSFAGGDSPLHF.

V gene TRBV6-2 or TRBV6-3 combines with J gene TRBJ2-5; 9 positions agree with TRBD1. J lost 3 bases, V lost 8 bases, and 1 base had no gene match. Germline V gene data show CDR1 as MNHEY and CDR2 as SVGEGT. CDR3 length: 12 amino acids. The CDR3 region has the DNA TGTGCCAGCCGGGACAGGGAAGAGACCCAGTACTTC. Translating it yields CASRDREETQYF.

The chain recombines TRBV6-2 or TRBV6-3 with TRBJ2-3, with D possibly being TRBD1 or TRBD2 (5 bases each). The CDR3 loop spans 14 amino acids. V shed 7 bases and J shed 4 bases, with 15 bases lying between them. Germline CDR1 reads MNHEY; CDR2 reads SVGEGT. The CDR3, as DNA: TGTGCCAGCACCCGAGGGGCCATTTCAGATACGCAGTATTTT. This encodes CASTRGAISDTQYF.

The rearrangement uses TRBV11-2 and TRBJ2-7, with a possible D match to TRBD2 (7 bases). Germline CDR1 is SGHAT and CDR2 is FQNNGV. V was shortened by 1 base and J by 1 base, with 17 bases between the two germline ends. The CDR3 extends over 17 amino acids. The CDR3 reads CASSLGGWGGASYEQYF. CDR3 nucleotides: TGTGCCAGCAGCTTAGGCGGGTGGGGGGGCGCGTCCTACGAGCAGTACTTC.

The CDR3 loop reads CASGLLAQYGYTF. The CDR3 DNA follows: TGTGCTAGTGGTTTGCTGGCACAGTATGGCTACACCTTC. The chain couples TRBV12-5 to TRBJ1-2; D uncertain. Germline values: CDR1 LGHNT, CDR2 FRNRAP. V gave up 2 bases and J gave up 5 bases, with 9 bases separating them. The CDR3 has 13 residues.

The sample holds a few counts of this clonotype. CDR3 sequence reads: CASSLHPTEGELFF. CDR3 DNA: TGTGCCAGCAGCTTACATCCGACGGAGGGGGAGCTGTTTTTT. The chain links TRBV7-6 to TRBJ2-2; D unresolved. The CDR3 sequence is 14 residues long. From germline, CDR1 is SGHVS and CDR2 FNYEAQ. V lost 2 bases, J lost 8 bases, and 12 bases lay in between. The whole variable domain, remainder taken from reference TRBV7-6 and TRBJ2-2, is GAGVSQSPRYKVTKRGQDVALRCDPISGHVSLYWYRQALGQGPEFLTYFNYEAQQDKSGLPNDRFSAERPEGSISTLTIQRTEQRDSAMYRCASSLHPTEGELFFGEGSRLTVL.

The CDR3 nucleotides are TGTGCCAGCAGCTTAGATACCCAAGTTGGTCAATATTTT. It yields the protein CASSLDTQVGQYF. The gene calls are TRBV7-2 and TRBJ2-3; D is unresolved. Germline CDR1 and CDR2: SGHTA and FQGNSA. There are 13 residues in the CDR3. Trimming pared 1 base from V and 15 bases from J, leaving 17 bases between.

The rearrangement links TRBV19 to TRBJ2-1, with D possibly matching TRBD1 (5 bases). The CDR3 consists of 16 residues. Germline V gives CDR1 LNHDA, CDR2 SQIVND (reference sequence). V shed 0 bases and J shed 0 bases, with 9 bases lying between them. CDR3 coding DNA: TGTGCCAGTAGTATAGATCAGGGCTACTCCTACAATGAGCAGTTCTTC. It is translated as CASSIDQGYSYNEQFF.

In this sample, this clonotype turned up a few times. The rearrangement uses TRBV6-5 and TRBJ1-2; TRBD1 matches 9 bases. Germline CDR1 is MNHEY and CDR2 is SVGAGI. CDR3 size: 13 residues. The CDR3 sequence: CGVRDRALSDYTF. The CDR3 region has the DNA TGTGGGGTCAGGGACAGGGCCCTTTCTGACTACACCTTC.

The rearrangement joins TRBV6-2 or TRBV6-3 to TRBJ2-1; unclear D gene. Germline lookup yields CDR1 MNHEY and CDR2 SVGEGT. V shed 0 bases and J shed 5 bases, with 8 bases lying between them. The CDR3 covers 14 residues. The CDR3, as DNA: TGTGCCAGCAGTTACTCACCTGCTGACAATGAGCAGTTCTTC. This codes for CASSYSPADNEQFF.

This clonotype has more than one count but fewer than ten. The chain recombines TRBV7-9 with TRBJ2-3; 11 bases agree with TRBD2. CDR1 is SEHNR, CDR2 FQNEAQ, per germline (reference sequence). The J segment lost 0 bases and the V segment lost 5 bases, leaving 10 bases of the junction unmatched. This CDR3 is 18 amino acids long. The CDR3 region is CASSALAGVGPSTDTQYF. In nucleotides, the CDR3 is TGTGCCAGCAGCGCACTAGCGGGAGTGGGTCCCAGCACAGATACGCAGTATTTT.

In its sample, this clonotype was seen once. The chain recombines TRBV6-6 with TRBJ1-2; D gene uncertain. The CDR3 has 14 amino acids. Germline CDR1 reads MNHNY; CDR2 reads SVGAGI (reference sequence). Deletions cut 7 bases from V and 8 bases from J, with 20 bases between. The CDR3 region is CASTDGYGENGYTF. The CDR3 DNA follows: TGTGCCAGCACCGACGGGTACGGAGAGAACGGCTACACCTTC.

Many counts were recorded for this clonotype. The rearrangement uses TRBV7-2 and TRBJ2-3; tentatively, D is TRBD2 (5 bases). Per germline, CDR1 SGHTA and CDR2 FQGNSA. Trimming removed 1 base at V and 6 bases at J, with 11 bases between. This CDR3 comprises 14 residues. In DNA, the CDR3 is TGTGCCAGCAGCTTAGTCAAGGCGGGTGATACGCAGTATTTT. As protein: CASSLVKAGDTQYF.

This clonotype was detected ten times or more. V and J are TRBV7-8 and TRBJ2-5; no definite D call. With 5 bases removed from V and 3 bases from J, the gap between germline ends came to 19 bases. The CDR3 covers 16 residues. Per germline, CDR1 SGHVS and CDR2 FQNEAQ. CDR3 in amino acids: CASSKQDSGIKETQYF. The DNA of the CDR3 is TGTGCCAGCAGCAAGCAGGATTCGGGTATCAAAGAGACCCAGTACTTC. The variable domain in full, completed from reference TRBV7-8 and TRBJ2-5, reads GAGVSQSPRYKVAKRGQDVALRCDPISGHVSLFWYQQALGQGPEFLTYFQNEAQLDKSGLPSDRFFAERPEGSVSTLKIQRTQQEDSAVYLCASSKQDSGIKETQYFGPGTRLLVL.

The CDR3 sequence is CASSLADRGREGFF. DNA of the CDR3: TGTGCCAGCAGTTTAGCGGACAGGGGGCGCGAGGGGTTCTTC. The genes are TRBV12-3 or TRBV12-4 and TRBJ2-1; 11 bases line up with TRBD1. This CDR3 has 14 amino acids. V gave up 0 bases and J gave up 15 bases; unmatched junction bases: 7.

The chain couples TRBV12-3 or TRBV12-4 to TRBJ2-3; D remains unclear. V lost 0 bases to trimming and J lost 0 bases, with 13 bases between them. The CDR3 is 17 residues long. For the CDR3, the DNA is TGTGCCAGCAGTTTAGCGCATAAGGGTCCAAGCACAGATACGCAGTATTTT. It specifies CASSLAHKGPSTDTQYF.

The chain couples TRBV5-1 to TRBJ1-4; TRBD1 is a possible D gene (6 bases). V dropped 4 bases and J dropped 4 bases, with 14 bases sitting between them. Germline values: CDR1 SGHRS, CDR2 YFSETQ. CDR3 length equals 15 residues. The chain's CDR3 is CASSPRGTLNEKLFF. In DNA form, the CDR3 reads TGCGCCAGCAGCCCAAGGGGGACCCTTAATGAAAAACTGTTTTTT.